This T cell receptor beta chain was retrieved from a study of blood T cell repertoires in COVID-19. Study information: There were acute and convalescent COVID-19 samples, and they came from the United States, Italy and Spain. PBMCs, B-cell-depleted T cells, or T cells provided the cDNA or gDNA that made up the material.

The CDR3 extends over 15 amino acids. V shed 0 bases and J shed 0 bases, with 8 bases lying between them. Per the germline V gene, CDR1 is LNHNV and CDR2 is YYDKDF (reference sequence). The authors' processing: Amplified reference gene primers provided the basis for estimating nucleated cell counts. Data came from immunoSEQ multiplex PCR; TCRdb stores just in-frame clones and leaves some out. The V and J calls and clone size were taken over from that table, and D and trimming were inferred from the DNA. Of approximately 100,000 clones in the sample, approximately 87% were seen once. Source material: peripheral blood. This TCR was recovered from a woman aged 55-70 years with acute or convalescent COVID-19. V usage is TRBV15 and J usage is TRBJ2-5; D unclear. For the CDR3, the DNA is TGTGCCACCAGCAGAGAGGTTGACAACCAAGAGACCCAGTACTTC. Translation: CATSREVDNQETQYF.